This section outlines one T cell receptor (beta chain) sequence together with its context. Its antigen remains unidentified. Reverse transcription of all isolated RNA meant that expressed TCRB transcripts were sequenced. TCRdb's copy holds only in-frame clones and misses some; the assay was immunoSEQ multiplex PCR. The data show around 250,000 clones, approximately 70% seen once. This sample was included in a study of beta chain features in type 1 diabetes. About the research overall: All samples yielded some 110 million examined sorted cells. Study-level points and caveats: The naive, central memory and Treg TCRB repertoires looked more alike in patients than they did in healthy donors.

Germline V gene sequence: CDR1 SQVTM, CDR2 ANQGSEA. V shed 2 bases and J 14 bases; nucleotides not matched to a gene: 5. The CDR3 covers 12 residues. A single heparinised blood sample, averaging roughly 110 mL, was obtained per donor. Sequences were obtained from naive CD4+ T cells from blood. The source of this sequence is a man aged 30 to 39 in good health. The chain combines TRBV29-1 with TRBJ2-6; TRBD1 agrees at 8 bases. The CDR3 region is CSVESRTGLLTF. The CDR3 DNA follows: TGCAGCGTTGAAAGCAGGACAGGGCTCCTGACTTTC.